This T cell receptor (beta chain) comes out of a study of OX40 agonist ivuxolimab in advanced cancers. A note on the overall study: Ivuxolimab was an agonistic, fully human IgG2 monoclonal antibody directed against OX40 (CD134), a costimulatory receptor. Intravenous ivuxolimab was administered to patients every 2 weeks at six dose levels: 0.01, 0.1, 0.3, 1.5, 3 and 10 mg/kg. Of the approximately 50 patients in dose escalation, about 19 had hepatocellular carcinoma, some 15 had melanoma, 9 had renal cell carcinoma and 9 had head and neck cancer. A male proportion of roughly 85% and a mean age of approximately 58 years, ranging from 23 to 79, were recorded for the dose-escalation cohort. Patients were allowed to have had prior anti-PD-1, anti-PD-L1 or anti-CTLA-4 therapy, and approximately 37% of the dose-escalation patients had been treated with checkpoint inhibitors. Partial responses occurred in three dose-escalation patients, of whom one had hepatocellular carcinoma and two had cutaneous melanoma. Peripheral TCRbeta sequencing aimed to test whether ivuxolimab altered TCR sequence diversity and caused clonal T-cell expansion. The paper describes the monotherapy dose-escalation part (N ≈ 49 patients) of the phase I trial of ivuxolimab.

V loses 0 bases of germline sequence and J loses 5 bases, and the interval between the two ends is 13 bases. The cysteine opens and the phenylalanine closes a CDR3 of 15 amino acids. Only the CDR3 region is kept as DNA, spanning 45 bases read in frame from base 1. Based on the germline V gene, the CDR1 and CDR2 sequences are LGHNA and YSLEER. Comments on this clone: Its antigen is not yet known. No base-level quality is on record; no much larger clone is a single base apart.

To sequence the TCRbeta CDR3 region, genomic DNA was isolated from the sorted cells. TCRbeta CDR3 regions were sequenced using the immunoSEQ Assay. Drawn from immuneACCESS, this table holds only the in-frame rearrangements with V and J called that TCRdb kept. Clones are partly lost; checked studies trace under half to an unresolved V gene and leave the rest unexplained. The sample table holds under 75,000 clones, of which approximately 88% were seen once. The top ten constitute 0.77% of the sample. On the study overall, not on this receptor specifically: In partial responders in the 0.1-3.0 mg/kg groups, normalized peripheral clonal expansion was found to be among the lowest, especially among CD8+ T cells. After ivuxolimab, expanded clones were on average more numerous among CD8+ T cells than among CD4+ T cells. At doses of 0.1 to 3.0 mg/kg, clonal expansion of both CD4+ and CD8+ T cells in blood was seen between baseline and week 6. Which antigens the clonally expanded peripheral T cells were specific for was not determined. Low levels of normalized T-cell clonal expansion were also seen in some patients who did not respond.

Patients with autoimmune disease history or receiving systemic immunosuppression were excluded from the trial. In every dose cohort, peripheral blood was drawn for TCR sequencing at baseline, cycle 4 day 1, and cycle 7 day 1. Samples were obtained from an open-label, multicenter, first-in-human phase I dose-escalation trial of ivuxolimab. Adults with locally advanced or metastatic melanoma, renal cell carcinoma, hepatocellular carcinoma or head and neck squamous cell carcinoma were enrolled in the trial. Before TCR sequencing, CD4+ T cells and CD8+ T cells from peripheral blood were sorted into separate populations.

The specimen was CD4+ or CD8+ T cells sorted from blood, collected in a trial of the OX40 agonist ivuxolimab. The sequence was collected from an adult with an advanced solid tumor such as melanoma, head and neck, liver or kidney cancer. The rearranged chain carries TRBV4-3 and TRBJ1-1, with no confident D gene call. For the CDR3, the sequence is CASSQDSGLSTEAFF. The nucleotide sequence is TGCGCCAGCAGCCAAGATAGTGGTTTGTCTACTGAAGCTTTCTTT.